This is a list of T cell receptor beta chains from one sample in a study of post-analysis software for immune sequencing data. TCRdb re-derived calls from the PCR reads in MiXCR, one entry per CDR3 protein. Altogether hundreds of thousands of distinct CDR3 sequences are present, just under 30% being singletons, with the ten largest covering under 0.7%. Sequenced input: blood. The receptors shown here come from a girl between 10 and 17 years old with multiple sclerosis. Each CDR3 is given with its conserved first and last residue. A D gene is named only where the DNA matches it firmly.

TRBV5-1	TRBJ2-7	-	CASSLGQTWAYEQYF
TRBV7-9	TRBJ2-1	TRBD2	CASSLGGAGNEQFF
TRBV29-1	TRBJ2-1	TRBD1	CSVLGQGTYNEQFF
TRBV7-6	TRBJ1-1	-	CASSLGDKFFRTEAFF
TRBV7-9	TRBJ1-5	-	CASSLGDWPAQPQHF
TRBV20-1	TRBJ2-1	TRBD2	CSARTSGIGEQFF
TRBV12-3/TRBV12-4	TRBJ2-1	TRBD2	CASSSPTSPKARNEQFF
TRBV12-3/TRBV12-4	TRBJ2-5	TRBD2	CASRPGLAGFETQYF
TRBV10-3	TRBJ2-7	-	CAISESLQGVQYF
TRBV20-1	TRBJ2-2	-	CSARDLRSGELFF